What follows are 21 T cell receptor beta chains derived from one specimen sequenced in a study. TRBV12-4/TRBJ1-2 clonotypes were amplified with adaptor-ligated barcode primers. TCRdb reprocessed the multiplex PCR reads via MiXCR and lists one record per CDR3 protein. The sample lists approximately 900 distinct CDR3 sequences, 2.5% to 3.5% occurring once. Tregs were sorted as CD4+CD25+CD127-/low cells. The sequencing input was tumor-infiltrating Tregs sorted from the breast tumor. These receptor sequences come from a female donor with breast cancer.

In its sample, this clonotype is medium-sized. The chain employs TRBV12-3 or TRBV12-4 and TRBJ1-2; the match to TRBD1 covers 7 bases. The CDR3 spans 16 residues. V was clipped by 6 bases and J by 4 bases; unmatched bases: 14. The CDR3 spells CASSALPGQKSYGYTF. CDR3 bases: TGTGCCAGCAGCGCACTACCGGGACAGAAAAGCTATGGCTACACCTTC.

By frequency in the sample, this clonotype is medium-sized. The chain is built from TRBV12-3 or TRBV12-4 and TRBJ1-2, with D possibly matching TRBD1 (5 bases). V lost 0 bases and J lost 4, with 9 bases in between. The CDR3 length is 14 residues. The CDR3 region is CASSLAGQGYGYTF. CDR3 in DNA: TGTGCCAGCAGTTTAGCTGGGCAGGGCTATGGCTACACCTTC.

Within the sample, this clonotype is medium-sized. The chain links TRBV12-3 or TRBV12-4 to TRBJ1-2; 9 nucleotides align to TRBD1. The CDR3 loop spans 13 amino acids. J gave up 7 bases and V 6 bases, and 6 bases lay outside the gene matches. CDR3 bases: TGTGCCAGCAGCACCGGACAGGGGAGTGGCTACACCTTC. This gives the protein CASSTGQGSGYTF.

By frequency in the sample, this clonotype is medium-sized. J is TRBJ1-2 and V is TRBV12-3 or TRBV12-4; TRBD1 agrees at 7 bases. The CDR3 totals 12 residues. V was clipped by 6 bases and J by 6 bases; unmatched bases: 4. This chain's CDR3 is CASRQGLDGYTF. CDR3 DNA: TGTGCCAGCAGACAGGGGCTCGATGGCTACACCTTC.

Judged by abundance, this clonotype is large. This chain connects TRBV12-3 or TRBV12-4 to TRBJ1-2; unclear D gene. The ends were cut back, 5 bases at V and 3 bases at J, with 13 bases in the middle. This CDR3 region has 14 residues. CDR3 protein: CASSQSDGDYGYTF. CDR3 nucleotides: TGTGCCAGCAGTCAATCCGACGGGGACTATGGCTACACCTTC.

At least ten counts were recorded for this clonotype. This sequence joins TRBV12-3 or TRBV12-4 and TRBJ1-2; 7 nucleotides match TRBD1. This CDR3 has 14 amino acids. J gave up 4 bases and V 6 bases, and 8 bases lay outside the gene matches. Here the CDR3 DNA reads TGTGCCAGCAGAAAACAGGGGATGGCCTATGGCTACACCTTC. Its translation: CASRKQGMAYGYTF.

In this sample, this clonotype turned up many times. This chain uses TRBV12-3 or TRBV12-4 with TRBJ1-2; the D is unclear. This CDR3 spans 21 amino acids. Trimming cost V 3 bases and J 1 base, with 30 bases left between them. This CDR3 reads CASSFRPKLQPQYLINYGYTF. The CDR3 DNA reads as TGTGCCAGCAGTTTCCGTCCCAAGTTACAGCCACAATACCTAATTAACTATGGCTACACCTTC.

This clonotype was detected a few times. Given a much more abundant clone one base away, this may be a read error. The chain combines TRBV12-3 or TRBV12-4 with TRBJ1-2; the D gene is possibly TRBD1 (5 bases). V dropped 4 bases and J dropped 7 bases, with 19 bases sitting between them. CDR3 length equals 15 residues. The CDR3 reads CASSSRGEWASGYTF. The CDR3 DNA reads as TGTGCCAGCAGTTCCCGGGGCGAATGGGCCAGTGGCTACACCTTC.

By share, this clonotype ranks as medium-sized. The chain couples TRBV12-3 or TRBV12-4 to TRBJ1-2, with 10 bases lining up with TRBD1. V dropped 5 bases and J dropped 5; count of bases not matched to a gene: 5. CDR3 length: 14 amino acids. The chain's CDR3 is CASSGTGAFYGYTF. The CDR3, as DNA: TGTGCCAGCAGTGGGACAGGGGCCTTTTATGGCTACACCTTC.

This clonotype was seen ten or more times. The V call is TRBV12-3 or TRBV12-4, the J call TRBJ1-2; D uncertain. The CDR3 sequence is 13 residues long. Deletions cut 4 bases from V and 4 bases from J, with 10 bases between. In nucleotides, the CDR3 is TGTGCCAGCAGTTCGTCAGGATTCTATGGCTACACCTTC. This encodes CASSSSGFYGYTF.

This clonotype is medium-sized within its sample. The rearrangement links TRBV12-3 or TRBV12-4 to TRBJ1-2; 8 bases are a match to TRBD1. This CDR3 has 15 residues. The V gene end was trimmed by 3 bases and the J gene end by 1 base; junction bases not matched to a gene: 4. DNA for the CDR3: TGTGCCAGCAGTTTCCCCGGACAGGGTAACTATGGCTACACCTTC. Its protein product is CASSFPGQGNYGYTF.

This clonotype has at least ten counts. The chain employs TRBV12-3 or TRBV12-4 and TRBJ1-2; 7 nucleotides align to TRBD1. There are 15 residues in the CDR3. The ends lost 5 bases at V and 9 bases at J; junction bases unmatched: 15. This chain's CDR3 is CASSGTVGQKYRYTF. The CDR3 region has the DNA TGTGCCAGCAGTGGAACCGTGGGACAGAAGTATCGCTACACCTTC.

This clonotype counts as medium-sized (0.01 to 0.1%). The V gene is TRBV12-3 or TRBV12-4, the J gene TRBJ1-2; D might be TRBD1 (5 bases). The CDR3 has 16 amino acids. The V gene lost 0 bases and the J gene lost 2 bases, with 13 bases spanning the gap. As DNA, the CDR3 is TGTGCCAGCAGTTTAGCGCAGGCGAGGGGCAACTATGGCTACACCTTC. Translated: CASSLAQARGNYGYTF.

This clonotype was found many times. The chain carries TRBV12-3 or TRBV12-4 and TRBJ1-2; 9 bases are shared with TRBD1. With V trimmed by 8 bases and J by 7 bases, 14 bases remained unmatched. The CDR3 is 15 residues long. The CDR3 loop reads CASGHPGQGAGGYTF. In DNA, the CDR3 is TGTGCCAGCGGGCACCCGGGACAGGGAGCTGGTGGCTACACCTTC.

In its sample, this clonotype ranks as medium-sized. This chain joins TRBV12-3 or TRBV12-4 and TRBJ1-2, with a weak D call TRBD1 (5 bases). Between the trimmed V and J ends, which lost 6 bases and 2 bases, there was a span of 16 bases. CDR3 length: 15 residues. The CDR3 is CASRIGGTANYGYTF. CDR3 bases: TGTGCCAGCAGAATAGGCGGGACGGCGAACTATGGCTACACCTTC.

By sample share, this clonotype is medium-sized (0.01 to 0.1%). V gene TRBV12-3 or TRBV12-4 combines with J gene TRBJ1-2; 8 bases align to TRBD1. The CDR3 runs 12 residues. V was clipped by 4 bases and J by 6 bases; unmatched bases: 1. The CDR3 protein is CASSWDRHGYTF. In DNA, the CDR3 is TGTGCCAGCAGTTGGGACAGGCATGGCTACACCTTC.

This clonotype has a count of ten or more. V and J are TRBV12-3 or TRBV12-4 and TRBJ1-2; D uncertain. Trimming cost V 3 bases and J 2 bases, with 10 bases left between them. The CDR3 consists of 14 residues. In nucleotides, the CDR3 is TGTGCCAGCAGTTTGTTACGGACCAACTATGGCTACACCTTC. Protein: CASSLLRTNYGYTF.

This clonotype is categorized as medium-sized. The rearrangement uses TRBV12-3 or TRBV12-4 and TRBJ1-2; no clear D gene. This CDR3 contains 15 residues. Trimming pared 8 bases from V and 2 bases from J, leaving 18 bases between. The DNA for the CDR3 is TGTGCCAGCTCCATTGGGTCTCTGGTAAACTATGGCTACACCTTC. It codes for CASSIGSLVNYGYTF.

This clonotype was detected many times. The chain carries TRBV12-3 or TRBV12-4 and TRBJ1-2; D unclear. CDR3 length: 14 residues. Trimming pared 6 bases from V and 7 bases from J, leaving 18 bases between. Here the CDR3 reads CASRPQGIPGGYTF. The CDR3 DNA sequence: TGTGCCAGCAGACCCCAAGGAATCCCGGGTGGCTACACCTTC.

This clonotype is categorized as medium-sized (0.01 to 0.1%). This chain connects TRBV12-3 or TRBV12-4 to TRBJ1-2; D might be TRBD1 (6 bases). V dropped 5 bases and J dropped 6 bases, with 10 bases sitting between them. This CDR3 comprises 12 residues. CDR3 sequence reads: CASSQGNNGYTF. Here the CDR3 DNA reads TGTGCCAGCAGTCAGGGGAATAATGGCTACACCTTC.

This clonotype is judged medium-sized. This sequence joins TRBV12-3 or TRBV12-4 and TRBJ1-2; 7 positions agree with TRBD1. V was clipped by 5 bases and J by 4 bases; unmatched bases: 10. There are 15 residues in the CDR3. The CDR3 DNA sequence: TGTGCCAGCAGTCAAACTACAGGGGTCCCCTATGGCTACACCTTC. As protein: CASSQTTGVPYGYTF.